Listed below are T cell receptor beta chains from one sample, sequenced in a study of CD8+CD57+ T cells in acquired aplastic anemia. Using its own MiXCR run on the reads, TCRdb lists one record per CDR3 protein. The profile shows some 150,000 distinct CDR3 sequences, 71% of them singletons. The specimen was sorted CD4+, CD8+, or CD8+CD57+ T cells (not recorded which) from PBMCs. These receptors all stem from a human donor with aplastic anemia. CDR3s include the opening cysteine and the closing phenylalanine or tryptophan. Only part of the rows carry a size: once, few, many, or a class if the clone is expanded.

cdr3_aa: CATSTLTGIHPQPQHF
v_call: TRBV15
j_call: TRBJ1-5
clone_size: .

cdr3_aa: CASSASVGLAGNTGELFF
v_call: TRBV9
j_call: TRBJ2-2
clone_size: .

cdr3_aa: CASSPHGTSGGGETQYF
v_call: TRBV9
j_call: TRBJ2-5
clone_size: .

cdr3_aa: CASSLKGTSALGTDTQYF
v_call: TRBV7-3
j_call: TRBJ2-3
clone_size: .

cdr3_aa: CATSRATGGVDSPLHF
v_call: TRBV11-2
j_call: TRBJ1-6
clone_size: few

cdr3_aa: CASGAGVSTEAFF
v_call: TRBV12-5
j_call: TRBJ1-1
clone_size: .

cdr3_aa: CASSSAGGGSYGYTF
v_call: TRBV5-6
j_call: TRBJ1-2
clone_size: .

cdr3_aa: CASSLGAAGELFF
v_call: TRBV7-6
j_call: TRBJ2-2
clone_size: once

cdr3_aa: CSARNSQPQHF
v_call: TRBV20-1
j_call: TRBJ1-5
clone_size: .

cdr3_aa: CAISESRGGAGQPQHF
v_call: TRBV6-1
j_call: TRBJ1-5
clone_size: .

cdr3_aa: CSVRALDGYTF
v_call: TRBV29-1
j_call: TRBJ1-2
clone_size: .

cdr3_aa: CASSVDVSSYEQYF
v_call: TRBV2
j_call: TRBJ2-7
clone_size: .

cdr3_aa: CASTDPGAGGELFF
v_call: TRBV2
j_call: TRBJ2-2
clone_size: .

cdr3_aa: CASSLAHRGSIYEQYF
v_call: TRBV7-9
j_call: TRBJ2-7
clone_size: few

cdr3_aa: CASMGTGNGYTF
v_call: TRBV2
j_call: TRBJ1-2
clone_size: .

cdr3_aa: CASSFTYTYEQYF
v_call: TRBV5-6
j_call: TRBJ2-7
clone_size: .

cdr3_aa: CASSFPGSSTDTQYF
v_call: TRBV7-2
j_call: TRBJ2-3
clone_size: once

cdr3_aa: CASTRPSGGAQYF
v_call: TRBV2
j_call: TRBJ2-5
clone_size: few

cdr3_aa: CASKKSSGGLTDTQYF
v_call: TRBV11-2
j_call: TRBJ2-3
clone_size: .

cdr3_aa: CATSRDRQGEQYF
v_call: TRBV15
j_call: TRBJ2-7
clone_size: few

cdr3_aa: CSVTTENTEAFF
v_call: TRBV29-1
j_call: TRBJ1-1
clone_size: .

cdr3_aa: CASSLGGGEGETFF
v_call: TRBV2
j_call: TRBJ1-1
clone_size: .

cdr3_aa: CASTEGGTYNSPLHF
v_call: TRBV2
j_call: TRBJ1-6
clone_size: few

cdr3_aa: CASSQLRHLNYGYTF
v_call: TRBV7-6
j_call: TRBJ1-2
clone_size: .

cdr3_aa: CSASDTRGLYEQYF
v_call: TRBV20-1
j_call: TRBJ2-7
clone_size: many

cdr3_aa: CASSSVAEAFF
v_call: TRBV7-9
j_call: TRBJ1-1
clone_size: few

cdr3_aa: CATSWGPRKDTQYF
v_call: TRBV15
j_call: TRBJ2-3
clone_size: once

cdr3_aa: CASSRPGPNTGELFF
v_call: TRBV4-2
j_call: TRBJ2-2
clone_size: .

cdr3_aa: CAISESDRVKRDTQYF
v_call: TRBV10-3
j_call: TRBJ2-3
clone_size: once

cdr3_aa: CASSPQLALSEQYF
v_call: TRBV12-3/TRBV12-4
j_call: TRBJ2-7
clone_size: few

cdr3_aa: CGARGDRETEAFF
v_call: TRBV20-1
j_call: TRBJ1-1
clone_size: .

cdr3_aa: CASSLLLQGRNTQYF
v_call: TRBV7-9
j_call: TRBJ2-3
clone_size: .

cdr3_aa: CSARPGPQELFF
v_call: TRBV20-1
j_call: TRBJ1-4
clone_size: .

cdr3_aa: CASSVSGRPLVSGANVLTF
v_call: TRBV7-9
j_call: TRBJ2-6
clone_size: .

cdr3_aa: CASNELAGAVGELFF
v_call: TRBV5-1
j_call: TRBJ2-2
clone_size: .

cdr3_aa: CASRLTGGRAFF
v_call: TRBV5-6
j_call: TRBJ1-1
clone_size: .

cdr3_aa: CASSYRDLQYF
v_call: TRBV7-3
j_call: TRBJ2-3
clone_size: .

cdr3_aa: CASSAGLRIYEQYF
v_call: TRBV2
j_call: TRBJ2-7
clone_size: few

cdr3_aa: CASSTGGVLGYTF
v_call: TRBV19
j_call: TRBJ1-2
clone_size: .

cdr3_aa: CATSDFSDTQYF
v_call: TRBV24-1
j_call: TRBJ2-3
clone_size: .